These 5 T cell receptor beta chains originate from one sample sequenced in a study of Ad26.COV2.S vaccination and SARS-CoV-2 variants (dated by TCRdb to the early 2020s). Libraries were constructed by the immunoSEQ multiplex PCR assay. The source is immuneACCESS, and TCRdb retained only in-frame sequences with V and J called. Part of the clones is not carried over; for the studies checked, unresolved V genes explain less than half of this, and the remainder is unexplained. Within this sample are fewer than 900,000 clones, with roughly 90% of them counted one time only. Over 1.3% of the sample is taken by the ten largest. Per the publication, the treatment or condition label means: 19 received Ad26.COV2.S at low or high dose, single or two shots; 5 received placebo; per-sample allocation not given. Repertoires of vaccine and placebo recipients were sequenced from samples taken on day 63 after the first injection.

The source was peripheral blood, collected in a trial of Ad26.COV2.S vaccine versus placebo. All receptors derive from a person aged 18 to 65 who received the Ad26.COV2.S COVID-19 vaccine or a placebo.

The V gene is TRBV10-3, the J gene TRBJ1-2; D possibly corresponds to TRBD1 (6 bases). The length of the CDR3 is 16 residues. V was trimmed by 0 bases and J by 6 bases, leaving 17 bases between them. Germline values: CDR1 ENHRY, CDR2 SYGVKD. This CDR3 is CAISESGRRGIDGYTF. The CDR3 nucleotides read TGTGCCATCAGTGAGTCGGGGAGGAGGGGGATTGATGGCTACACCTTC.

This sequence joins TRBV5-4 and TRBJ2-3, with TRBD1 as a possible D gene (5 bases). The V gene lost 2 bases and the J gene lost 0 bases, with 10 bases spanning the gap. From germline, CDR1 is SGHNT and CDR2 YYREEE (reference sequence). There are 15 residues in the CDR3. This chain's CDR3 is CASSFTTASTDTQYF. The DNA for the CDR3 is TGTGCCAGCAGCTTCACGACAGCAAGCACAGATACGCAGTATTTT.

The V gene is TRBV10-3, the J gene TRBJ2-3; 7 bases align to TRBD2. Germline CDR1 and CDR2: ENHRY and SYGVKD. The CDR3 runs 13 residues. V lost 10 bases and J lost 0; bases outside the gene matches: 4. The CDR3: CATASGSTDTQYF. CDR3 bases: TGTGCCACCGCTAGCGGAAGCACAGATACGCAGTATTTT.

The rearrangement uses TRBV10-3 and TRBJ2-7, with 13 bases aligning to TRBD2. Germline CDR1 ENHRY, CDR2 SYGVKD. The CDR3 spans 16 residues. Germline trimming cut 2 bases from V and 5 bases from J; bases unmatched to any gene: 6. DNA of the CDR3: TGTGCCATCAGTGAGGGGCGGACTAGCGGGGGCGACGAGCAGTACTTC. Amino acid sequence: CAISEGRTSGGDEQYF.

The table lists this clone with a few counts. The rearrangement links TRBV10-1 to TRBJ2-7; TRBD1 agrees at 8 bases. The trim removed 0 bases at V and 3 bases at J, leaving 4 bases unmatched. Germline V gives CDR1 WNHNN, CDR2 SYGVQD (reference sequence). The CDR3 contains 15 residues. CDR3 loop: CASSESGTGLYEQYF. The CDR3 DNA is TGCGCCAGCAGTGAGTCAGGGACAGGCCTCTACGAGCAGTACTTC.